This T cell receptor beta chain was documented in a study of shared clonotypes between healthy human individuals. In the study overall: Each donor had three CD4 naive, three CD4 memory, two CD8 naive and one CD8 memory plate. Study observations and caveats: Among non-shared clonotypes, generation probabilities were lower than among those shared by all four donors.

Replicate PCRs for sorted subsets used around 190 ng DNA; this equaled tens of thousands of T cell genomes. TCRdb's table, derived via immunoSEQ multiplex PCR, lists solely in-frame clones and lacks some. The table lists 110,000 or so clones, 65% to 75% of them singletons. V lost 3 bases, J lost 11 bases, and 10 bases lay in between. This CDR3 comprises 11 residues. The V gene's germline CDR1 is SGHAT and CDR2 FQDESV (reference sequence). Of note for this clone: No antigen is known for it.

Sequencing was done on a sample of memory CD8+ T cells sorted from blood. As for subset: CD45RO+ cells pooled with CCR7-negative TemRA cells. The V call is TRBV11-1, the J call TRBJ1-1; D perhaps matches TRBD1 (5 bases). The source of this sequence is a woman between 25 and 40 years old in good health. CDR3 in amino acids: CASSFVGDAFF. The DNA for the CDR3 is TGTGCCAGCAGCTTTGTAGGGGATGCTTTCTTT.